This TCR beta chain was sequenced for a study of T cells after yellow fever vaccination. Each CDR3 protein is one row after TCRdb ran MiXCR on the 5' RACE reads. The sample gives 360,000 or so distinct CDR3 sequences, 11% of which show up once; more than 15% is in the top ten. In this sample, this clonotype turned up a few times. The sequencing here drew on PBMCs, taken on the day of the first yellow fever vaccination. This receptor was obtained from a man in his late teens or twenties who received the YFV17D yellow fever vaccine.

CDR3 sequence (DNA): TGTGCCAGCAGTGCGGGCGGGCGTCAGCCCCAGCATTTT. It is translated as CASSAGGRQPQHF. This sequence joins TRBV6-2 or TRBV6-3 and TRBJ1-5, with D unclear. This CDR3 spans 13 amino acids. The germline CDR1 and CDR2 sequences are MNHEY and SVGEGT. V lost 5 bases and J 6 bases, leaving 11 bases between the germline ends.